The 19 T cell receptor beta chains below were found in one sample sequenced in a study of control samples from healthy donors and cancer patients. The method was immunoSEQ multiplex PCR; TCRdb's version includes in-frame clones alone and lacks a portion of them. Altogether roughly 76,000 clones are present, approximately 94% being singletons, with the ten largest covering roughly 1.3%. Sequencing was performed on PBMCs. These receptor sequences come from a woman aged 40 to 50 with lung cancer.

The gene calls are TRBV7-9 and TRBJ2-1; TRBD2 matches at 8 bases. The germline CDR1 and CDR2 sequences are SEHNR and FQNEAQ (reference sequence). The CDR3 totals 16 residues. V shed 5 bases, J shed 8 bases, and the junction held 14 bases outside the gene matches. CDR3 nucleotide sequence: TGTGCCAGCAGCCCCACGAGGACTAGCTTCCAAGATGAGCAGTTCTTC. It is translated as CASSPTRTSFQDEQFF.

The chain is built from TRBV7-8 and TRBJ1-4; TRBD1 might be the D (5 bases). The germline V gene encodes CDR1 SGHVS and CDR2 FQNEAQ. The V end lost 5 bases, the J end lost 3 bases, and 16 bases lay between the germline ends. The CDR3 consists of 16 residues. The chain's CDR3 is CASSPGRGKANEKLFF. The CDR3 DNA reads as TGTGCCAGCAGCCCGGGGCGGGGAAAGGCTAATGAAAAACTGTTTTTT. Filled out from reference TRBV7-8 and TRBJ1-4, the complete variable domain reads GAGVSQSPRYKVAKRGQDVALRCDPISGHVSLFWYQQALGQGPEFLTYFQNEAQLDKSGLPSDRFFAERPEGSVSTLKIQRTQQEDSAVYLCASSPGRGKANEKLFFGSGTQLSVL.

The chain has TRBV11-1 and TRBJ2-2, with TRBD2 matching 11 bases. The germline V gene has CDR1 SGHAT and CDR2 FQDESV (reference sequence). Trimming removed 0 bases from V and 6 bases from J; junction bases left unmatched: 3. This CDR3 region has 16 residues. In nucleotides, the CDR3 is TGTGCCAGCAGCTTAGCGCTACTAGCGGGGGCCGGGGAGCTGTTTTTT. Translating gives CASSLALLAGAGELFF.

The chain couples TRBV30 to TRBJ2-5, with D possibly being TRBD2 (6 bases). This CDR3 has 12 amino acids. Looked up from germline, CDR1 is GTSNPN and CDR2 is SVGIG (reference sequence). Between the trimmed V and J ends, which lost 4 bases and 5 bases, there was a span of 11 bases. The CDR3 is CAWTQGGETQYF. CDR3 in DNA: TGTGCCTGGACCCAGGGAGGCGAGACCCAGTACTTC.

Here the CDR3 reads CASSESKGQRHGYTF. The CDR3 DNA reads TGCGCCAGCAGTGAGTCGAAGGGACAGAGGCATGGCTACACCTTC. The gene calls are TRBV10-2 and TRBJ1-2; 7 bases fit TRBD1. This CDR3 contains 15 residues. Germline V lookup: CDR1 WSHSY, CDR2 SAAADI. Trimming cost V 0 bases and J 6 bases; bases outside gene matches: 7.

V and J are TRBV5-8 and TRBJ1-5; D not certain. V lost 4 bases, J lost 5 bases, and 16 bases lay in between. This CDR3 contains 15 residues. Germline-derived CDR1 and CDR2 are SGHTS and YDEGEE. The CDR3 region is CASSPGSVQYQPQHF. As DNA, the CDR3 is TGTGCCAGCAGCCCCGGTTCGGTCCAATATCAGCCCCAGCATTTT.

The chain uses TRBV19 and TRBJ1-6; D perhaps matches TRBD1 (6 bases). Germline V gives CDR1 LNHDA, CDR2 SQIVND (reference sequence). This CDR3 is built from 17 residues. V dropped 0 bases and J dropped 0 bases, with 9 bases sitting between them. The CDR3 DNA reads as TGTGCCAGTAGTATAGAGGACAGCTTCTCCTATAATTCACCCCTCCACTTT. As protein: CASSIEDSFSYNSPLHF.

The chain carries TRBV5-4 and TRBJ1-2; maybe TRBD1 (6 bases). The CDR3 covers 14 residues. CDR1 SGHNT and CDR2 YYREEE come from the germline V gene (reference sequence). The V end was cut by 4 bases, the J end by 4 bases, with 14 bases between. The CDR3 DNA reads TGTGCCAGCAGCCCGGGGGAGGGGGGCTATGGCTACACCTTC. This sequence encodes CASSPGEGGYGYTF.

This sequence joins TRBV6-1 and TRBJ1-2; D ambiguous. Germline V gives CDR1 MNHNS, CDR2 SASEGT. Between the trimmed V and J ends, which lost 3 bases and 3 bases, there was a span of 8 bases. The length of the CDR3 is 13 residues. The CDR3 loop is CASSDLTYYGYTF. The CDR3 DNA reads TGTGCCAGCAGTGATTTAACTTACTATGGCTACACCTTC.

The sample holds one count of this clone. The chain couples TRBV11-2 to TRBJ2-7; D gene uncertain. The CDR3 length is 16 residues. The V gene's germline CDR1 is SGHAT and CDR2 FQNNGV. The V and J ends lost 4 bases and 4 bases respectively, with 20 bases between them. The CDR3 loop reads CASSSMVFAAAYEQYF. The CDR3 region has the DNA TGTGCCAGCAGCTCCATGGTGTTCGCGGCTGCGTACGAGCAGTACTTC.

This chain links TRBV19 with TRBJ1-2; D is unclear. Deletions cut 3 bases from V and 0 bases from J, with 20 bases between. Germline values: CDR1 LNHDA, CDR2 SQIVND (reference sequence). The CDR3 is 18 amino acids. The CDR3 loop is CASSIFGRDKPTNYGYTF. The CDR3 region has the DNA TGTGCCAGTAGTATCTTCGGCAGAGACAAACCTACTAACTATGGCTACACCTTC.

This rearrangement joins TRBV18 to TRBJ2-3; D is unresolved. The CDR3 has 12 amino acids. The V gene's germline CDR1 is KGHSH and CDR2 LQKENI. V lost 2 bases and J 2 bases, leaving 2 bases between the germline ends. The CDR3 is CASSPTTDTQYF. The CDR3 coding sequence is TGTGCCAGCTCACCAACCACAGATACGCAGTATTTT.

CDR3 bases: TGTGCTAGTGGGCGGGACAATCCAAACATGAACACTGAAGCTTTCTTT. Amino acids: CASGRDNPNMNTEAFF. V usage is TRBV12-5 and J usage is TRBJ1-1; D perhaps matches TRBD1 (6 bases). The CDR3 spans 16 residues. Germline CDR1 reads LGHNT; CDR2 reads FRNRAP. Trimming stripped 6 bases from V and 0 bases from J, with 17 bases between.

The CDR3 reads CASSLDAGGGETQYF. The CDR3 DNA is TGTGCCAGCAGCTTAGATGCGGGGGGTGGGGAGACCCAGTACTTC. The V and J genes are TRBV7-2 and TRBJ2-5, with 8 bases that match TRBD2. The V gene's germline CDR1 is SGHTA and CDR2 FQGNSA. The CDR3 totals 15 residues. The V gene end was trimmed by 1 base and the J gene end by 5 bases; junction bases not matched to a gene: 6. Together with reference TRBV7-2 and TRBJ2-5, the CDR3 gives the full variable domain: GAGVSQSPSNKVTEKGKDVELRCDPISGHTALYWYRQSLGQGLEFLIYFQGNSAPDKSGLPSDRFSAERTGGSVSTLTIQRTQQEDSAVYLCASSLDAGGGETQYFGPGTRLLVL.

The rearrangement uses TRBV2 and TRBJ2-4; 7 bases match TRBD1. The V gene end was trimmed by 6 bases and the J gene end by 1 base; junction bases not matched to a gene: 9. Germline CDR1 SNHLY, CDR2 FYNNEI. This CDR3 comprises 16 residues. CDR3 amino acids: CASRPRGYDAKNIQYF. Here the CDR3 DNA reads TGTGCCAGCAGGCCCAGGGGGTACGATGCCAAAAACATTCAGTACTTC.

The chain employs TRBV11-3 and TRBJ2-1; D gene uncertain. The CDR3 sequence is 15 residues long. Trimming pared 5 bases from V and 8 bases from J, leaving 19 bases between. Germline CDR1 reads SGHNT; CDR2 reads YENEEA. The CDR3: CASSPTASRVHEQFF. The CDR3 DNA is TGTGCCAGCAGCCCAACCGCTTCGCGAGTCCATGAGCAGTTCTTC.

The J gene is TRBJ1-4, the V gene TRBV18; D uncertain. The germline gives CDR1 KGHSH, CDR2 LQKENI. The CDR3 totals 13 residues. V was shortened by 2 bases and J by 7 bases, with 8 bases between the two germline ends. CDR3 residues: CASSPAVGEKLFF. In DNA form, the CDR3 reads TGTGCCAGCTCACCAGCGGTGGGTGAAAAACTGTTTTTT.

The V call is TRBV5-1, the J call TRBJ1-1, with D perhaps TRBD1 (5 bases). This CDR3 region has 15 residues. The germline V gene encodes CDR1 SGHRS and CDR2 YFSETQ. Trimming pared 4 bases from V and 2 bases from J, leaving 15 bases between. The DNA of the CDR3 is TGCGCCAGCAGCCCATCGTCGGGGGGAAACACTGAAGCTTTCTTT. Translating it yields CASSPSSGGNTEAFF.

The chain carries TRBV6-5 and TRBJ2-1; D ambiguous. Germline CDR1 reads MNHEY; CDR2 reads SVGAGI. The V end was cut by 2 bases, the J end by 9 bases, with 5 bases between. CDR3 length: 11 amino acids. The CDR3 DNA follows: TGTGCCAGCAGTTACGTCGGTGAGCAGTTCTTC. Residues: CASSYVGEQFF.